Presented here are 14 T cell receptor beta chains from one specimen sequenced in a study of identical twins. TCRdb recomputed calls from the 5' RACE reads with MiXCR, one row per CDR3 protein. The sample contains roughly 500,000 distinct CDR3 sequences, about 20% of which appear only once. This same sample was also taken into another study, of T cells expressing NK-cell markers.

The sample consisted of CD4+ T cells sorted from blood. These receptors all come from a woman under 30 in good health.

The V gene is TRBV5-1, the J gene TRBJ2-2; TRBD1 matches at 8 bases. Germline loops: CDR1 SGHRS, CDR2 YFSETQ. J gave up 6 bases and V 2 bases, and 6 bases lay outside the gene matches. This CDR3 spans 15 amino acids. CDR3 sequence: CASSFCRGLAGELFF. The CDR3 DNA sequence: TGCGCCAGCAGCTTTTGCAGGGGGCTGGCCGGGGAGCTGTTTTTT.

This clonotype turned up a few times. This chain links TRBV6-1 with TRBJ2-7, with D possibly matching TRBD1 (5 bases). The J call is uncertain, as TRBJ2-1 better fits the DNA end. CDR3 length: 13 residues. The germline gives CDR1 MNHNS, CDR2 SASEGT. Here the CDR3 DNA reads TGTGCCAGTATGGGCAGGGAACCCTACGAGCAGTTCTTC. It encodes CASMGREPYEQFF.

Only a few counts were recorded for this clonotype. This chain joins TRBV15 and TRBJ2-7; 8 positions match TRBD1. The CDR3 runs to 12 residues. CDR1 and CDR2 from the germline V gene are LNHNV and YYDKDF (reference sequence). V trimming: 4 bases; J trimming: 6 bases; junction bases outside the gene matches: 2. The chain's CDR3 is CATSMDRVEQYF. The CDR3 DNA sequence: TGTGCCACCAGCATGGACAGGGTCGAGCAGTACTTC.

This clonotype occurred a few times. The rearrangement links TRBV9 to TRBJ1-1; D is ambiguous. CDR1 SGDLS and CDR2 YYNGEE come from the germline V gene. Trimming removed 0 bases at V and 1 base at J, with 7 bases between. The CDR3 has 14 residues. CDR3 amino acids: CASSVGPENTEAFF. The CDR3 DNA is TGTGCCAGCAGCGTAGGTCCGGAGAACACTGAAGCTTTCTTT.

This sequence joins TRBV7-9 and TRBJ1-1; weak D call: TRBD1 (5 bases). V lost 5 bases and J 7 bases, leaving 20 bases between the germline ends. The CDR3 spans 15 residues. The V gene's germline CDR1 is SEHNR and CDR2 FQNEAQ (reference sequence). The CDR3 region has the DNA TGTGCCAGCAGCAAGCGAGAAGACAGTATTTATGAAGCTTTCTTT. Translation: CASSKREDSIYEAFF.

This clonotype was counted between two and nine times. This rearrangement joins TRBV7-9 to TRBJ2-3; perhaps TRBD1 as D (6 bases). The germline V and J ends were trimmed by 5 bases and 14 bases, with 20 bases remaining between them. Germline V gene sequence: CDR1 SEHNR, CDR2 FQNEAQ (reference sequence). The CDR3 is 13 residues long. In DNA, the CDR3 is TGTGCCAGCAGCACCCCGACAGGCGTCCTATGGTATTTT. The encoded protein is CASSTPTGVLWYF.

V gene TRBV24-1 combines with J gene TRBJ2-1; D ambiguous. The CDR3 spans 16 residues. Trimming stripped 5 bases from V and 0 bases from J, with 13 bases between. The germline V gene encodes CDR1 KGHDR and CDR2 SFDVKD. In nucleotides, the CDR3 is TGTGCCACCAGTGGCGCCTCTACCTCCTCCTACAATGAGCAGTTCTTC. It yields the protein CATSGASTSSYNEQFF.

This clonotype was detected ten times or more. The chain recombines TRBV12-3 or TRBV12-4 with TRBJ2-3; 8 bases align to TRBD1. Trimming removed 4 bases from V and 4 bases from J; junction bases left unmatched: 13. The CDR3 spans 17 residues. The CDR3 here is CASSSKSDRVVPDTQYF. The DNA for the CDR3 is TGTGCCAGCAGTTCTAAATCGGACAGGGTAGTCCCAGATACGCAGTATTTT.

V is TRBV5-1 and J is TRBJ1-2; 7 bases agree with TRBD1. The ends lost 3 bases at V and 5 bases at J; junction bases unmatched: 7. The CDR3 is 14 residues long. Germline V CDR1 and CDR2: SGHRS, YFSETQ. The CDR3 sequence: CASSSGTADYGYTF. DNA of the CDR3: TGCGCCAGCAGCTCCGGGACAGCCGATTATGGCTACACCTTC.

The chain is built from TRBV19 and TRBJ1-2, with 7 bases fitting TRBD1. V shed 3 bases, J shed 6 bases, and the junction held 16 bases outside the gene matches. In germline, CDR1 is LNHDA, CDR2 SQIVND (reference sequence). This CDR3 spans 17 amino acids. CDR3 sequence: CASSMSPTGLQGNGYTF. For the CDR3, the DNA is TGTGCCAGTAGTATGTCCCCGACAGGGTTGCAAGGAAATGGCTACACCTTC.

V usage is TRBV7-2 and J usage is TRBJ2-5, with 9 nucleotides matching TRBD2. The CDR3 runs to 15 residues. Trimming at V came to 5 bases and at J to 5 bases, leaving 9 bases not matched to a gene. CDR1 and CDR2 from the germline V gene are SGHTA and FQGNSA. CDR3: CASSTPSGVYETQYF. In nucleotides, the CDR3 is TGTGCCAGCAGCACACCTAGCGGGGTGTATGAGACCCAGTACTTC.

This chain connects TRBV21-1 to TRBJ2-4. TRBV21-1 has pseudogene status. The CDR3 runs to 15 residues. The CDR3 region is CAAGFTLLAKNIQYF. The CDR3 nucleotides read TGTGCCGCAGGCTTCACTCTTTTAGCCAAAAACATTCAGTACTTC.

This clonotype was observed a handful of times. This rearrangement joins TRBV5-4 to TRBJ2-1; 11 bases agree with TRBD1. The CDR3 runs 16 residues. Germline loops: CDR1 SGHNT, CDR2 YYREEE (reference sequence). Unmatched junction bases numbered 8, after V lost 0 bases and J lost 9 bases. Here the CDR3 DNA reads TGTGCCAGCAGCTTGGCCGGATCGGGACAGGGGGGTGAGCAGTTCTTC. This codes for CASSLAGSGQGGEQFF.

This clonotype came up a few times. The gene calls are TRBV29-1 and TRBJ2-3, with a possible D match to TRBD1 (6 bases). The CDR3 runs 13 residues. Trimming cost V 4 bases and J 9 bases, with 17 bases left between them. CDR1 and CDR2 (germline): SQVTM, ANQGSEA. CDR3 loop: CSVAGPGGGTQYF. The DNA of the CDR3 is TGCAGCGTTGCAGGGCCTGGTGGGGGCACGCAGTATTTT.